The sequence of this TCR beta chain was determined in a study of T cell repertoires in cytomegalovirus infection. Using its own MiXCR run on the reads, TCRdb lists one record per CDR3 protein. The sample records fewer than 1,000,000 distinct CDR3 sequences, 30% to 40% being singletons. Trimming removed 1 base from V and 4 bases from J, with 8 bases in between. Germline CDR1 and CDR2: KGHDR and SFDVKD. The CDR3 has 14 residues. About this clonotype: No antigen is known for it.

Study findings and constraints: Ex vivo responses were dominated by HLA-C-restricted CMV-specific TCR beta clonotypes.

The sequenced sample was cultured CD8+ T cells from PBMCs, obtained from culture after CMV antigen stimulation. This chain uses TRBV24-1 with TRBJ2-3; D call uncertain. This receptor was identified in a human donor in good health (CMV status not recorded). Some clones in this sample may be carry-over from other donors' samples. The CDR3 loop reads CATSDLGRADTQYF. The CDR3 DNA reads TGTGCCACCAGTGATTTAGGTAGGGCAGATACGCAGTATTTT.